A selection of T cell receptor beta chains follows, all from one sample in a study of neurological immune-mediated disorders. TCRdb re-called the 5' RACE reads through MiXCR, storing one row per CDR3 protein. This sample has 39,000 or so distinct CDR3 sequences, with 2.5% found just once. The sample consisted of PBMCs. The origin of the receptors is a man aged 25-45 years with multiple sclerosis. The CDR3 runs from the conserved cysteine through the conserved F or W. The order of the fields is CDR3 length, clone size, D gene, V gene, J gene, CDR3 DNA, CDR3 protein. D genes are given only for firm matches. Not every row has a clone size; where given, it reads once, few, many or a size class.

cdr3_length: 16; clone_size: many; d_call: TRBD2; v_call: TRBV9; j_call: TRBJ2-5; cdr3_nt: TGTGCCAGCAGCGTAGGGGGGACTAGCGGCCAAGAGACCCAGTACTTC; cdr3_aa: CASSVGGTSGQETQYF
cdr3_length: 15; clone_size: many; d_call: NA; v_call: TRBV20-1; j_call: TRBJ1-1; cdr3_nt: TGCAGTGCTAGAGATGGAGGAAGGTGGGCCACTGAAGCTTTCTTT; cdr3_aa: CSARDGGRWATEAFF
cdr3_length: 17; clone_size: many; d_call: NA; v_call: TRBV7-8; j_call: TRBJ2-7; cdr3_nt: TGTGCCAGCAGCTCCTTTAGGGCCGGGACAAAGGGCGACGAGCAGTACTTC; cdr3_aa: CASSSFRAGTKGDEQYF
cdr3_length: 14; clone_size: many; d_call: TRBD1; v_call: TRBV15; j_call: TRBJ2-5; cdr3_nt: TGTGCCACCAGCAGGGACAGGGGAGAAGAGACCCAGTACTTC; cdr3_aa: CATSRDRGEETQYF
cdr3_length: 16; clone_size: many; d_call: NA; v_call: TRBV7-9; j_call: TRBJ1-1; cdr3_nt: TGTGCCAGCAGCTTAATCATGGGCCCACAGGGATCAGAAGCTTTCTTT; cdr3_aa: CASSLIMGPQGSEAFF
cdr3_length: 13; clone_size: many; d_call: NA; v_call: TRBV7-2; j_call: TRBJ1-6; cdr3_nt: TGTGCCAGCAGCCAAACCCCGGTAGAACCCCTCCACTTT; cdr3_aa: CASSQTPVEPLHF
cdr3_length: 14; clone_size: many; d_call: NA; v_call: TRBV25-1; j_call: TRBJ1-5; cdr3_nt: TGTGCCAGCAGTGGGGGGGATAGCAATCAGCCCCAGCATTTT; cdr3_aa: CASSGGDSNQPQHF
cdr3_length: 18; clone_size: many; d_call: TRBD2; v_call: TRBV4-3; j_call: TRBJ2-7; cdr3_nt: TGCGCCAGCAGCCAAGATATAGGACTAGCGGGTTTCTCCTACGAGCAGTACTTC; cdr3_aa: CASSQDIGLAGFSYEQYF
cdr3_length: 13; clone_size: NA; d_call: NA; v_call: TRBV6-4; j_call: TRBJ1-2; cdr3_nt: TGTGCCAGCAGGGACACCGGCTACTATGGCTACACCTTC; cdr3_aa: CASRDTGYYGYTF
cdr3_length: 15; clone_size: few; d_call: NA; v_call: TRBV20-1; j_call: TRBJ2-3; cdr3_nt: TGCAGTGCTAGAGGGGCAGAAAAGCCCACAGATACGCAGTATTTT; cdr3_aa: CSARGAEKPTDTQYF
cdr3_length: 11; clone_size: many; d_call: NA; v_call: TRBV29-1; j_call: TRBJ1-2; cdr3_nt: TGCAGCGCCGGGCAGGGGAAGGGCTACACCTTC; cdr3_aa: CSAGQGKGYTF
cdr3_length: 21; clone_size: many; d_call: TRBD2; v_call: TRBV7-2; j_call: TRBJ2-3; cdr3_nt: TGTGCCAGCAGCGGTCAAGGAGAGGTATTTAGCGGGAGGGCCCACACAGATACGCAGTATTTT; cdr3_aa: CASSGQGEVFSGRAHTDTQYF
cdr3_length: 15; clone_size: many; d_call: NA; v_call: TRBV2; j_call: TRBJ1-6; cdr3_nt: TGTGCCAGCAGTGAGGAGGGGGACTATAATTCACCCCTCCACTTT; cdr3_aa: CASSEEGDYNSPLHF
cdr3_length: 14; clone_size: many; d_call: NA; v_call: TRBV3-1; j_call: TRBJ2-7; cdr3_nt: TGTGCCAGCAGCCAAGAGGTGAGCTCCTACGAGCAGTACTTC; cdr3_aa: CASSQEVSSYEQYF